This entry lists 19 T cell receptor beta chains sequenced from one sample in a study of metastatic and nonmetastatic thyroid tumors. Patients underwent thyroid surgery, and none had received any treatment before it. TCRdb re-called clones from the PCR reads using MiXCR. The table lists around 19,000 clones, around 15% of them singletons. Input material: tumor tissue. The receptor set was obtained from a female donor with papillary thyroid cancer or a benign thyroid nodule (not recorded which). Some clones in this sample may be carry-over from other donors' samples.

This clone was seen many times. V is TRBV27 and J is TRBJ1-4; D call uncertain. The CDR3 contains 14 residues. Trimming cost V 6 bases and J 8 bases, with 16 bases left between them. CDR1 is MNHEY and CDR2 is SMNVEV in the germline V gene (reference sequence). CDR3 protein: CASSVQLSGEKLFF. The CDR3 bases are TGTGCCAGCAGCGTACAGCTAAGTGGAGAAAAACTGTTTTTT.

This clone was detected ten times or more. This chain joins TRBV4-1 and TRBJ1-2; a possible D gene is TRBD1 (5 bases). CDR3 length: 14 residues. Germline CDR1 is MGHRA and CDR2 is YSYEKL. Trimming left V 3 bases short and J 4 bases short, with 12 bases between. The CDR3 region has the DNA TGCGCCAGCAGCCACGGGACGGGAGGCTATGGCTACACCTTC. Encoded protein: CASSHGTGGYGYTF.

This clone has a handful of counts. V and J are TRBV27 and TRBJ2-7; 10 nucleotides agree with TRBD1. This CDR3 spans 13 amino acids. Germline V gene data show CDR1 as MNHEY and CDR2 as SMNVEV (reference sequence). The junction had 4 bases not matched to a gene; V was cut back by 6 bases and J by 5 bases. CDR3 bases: TGTGCCAGCAGACTTGACAGGGGGCACGAGCAGTACTTC. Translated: CASRLDRGHEQYF.

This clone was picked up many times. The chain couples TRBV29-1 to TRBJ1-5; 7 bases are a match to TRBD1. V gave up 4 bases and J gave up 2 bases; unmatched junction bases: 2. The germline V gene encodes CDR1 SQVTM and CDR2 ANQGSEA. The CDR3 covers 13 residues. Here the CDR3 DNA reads TGCAGCGTTGGCGGGACAGGCAATCAGCCCCAGCATTTT. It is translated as CSVGGTGNQPQHF. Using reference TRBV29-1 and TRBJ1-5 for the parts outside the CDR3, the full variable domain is SAVISQKPSRDICQRGTSLTIQCQVDSQVTMMFWYRQQPGQSLTLIATANQGSEATYESGFVIDKFPISRPNLTFSTLTVSNMSPEDSSIYLCSVGGTGNQPQHFGDGTRLSIL.

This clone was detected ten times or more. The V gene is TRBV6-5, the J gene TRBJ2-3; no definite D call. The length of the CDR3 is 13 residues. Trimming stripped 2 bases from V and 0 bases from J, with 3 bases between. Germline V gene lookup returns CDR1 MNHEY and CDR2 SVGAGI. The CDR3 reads CASSYGSTDTQYF. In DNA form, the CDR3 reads TGTGCCAGCAGTTACGGCAGCACAGATACGCAGTATTTT.

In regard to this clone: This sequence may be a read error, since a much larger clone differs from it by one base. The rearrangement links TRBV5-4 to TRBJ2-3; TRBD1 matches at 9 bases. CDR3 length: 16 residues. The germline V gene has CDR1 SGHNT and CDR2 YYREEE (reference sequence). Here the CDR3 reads CACSSDRGGDPGTQYF. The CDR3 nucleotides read TGTGCCTGCAGCTCGGACAGGGGAGGGGATCCGGGTACGCAGTATTTT.

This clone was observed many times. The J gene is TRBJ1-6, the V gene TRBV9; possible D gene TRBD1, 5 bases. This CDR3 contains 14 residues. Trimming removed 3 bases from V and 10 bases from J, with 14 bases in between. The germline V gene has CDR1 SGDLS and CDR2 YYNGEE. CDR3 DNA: TGTGCCAGCAGCGGGGACGGTTTTCGGTCACCCCTCCACTTT. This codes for CASSGDGFRSPLHF.

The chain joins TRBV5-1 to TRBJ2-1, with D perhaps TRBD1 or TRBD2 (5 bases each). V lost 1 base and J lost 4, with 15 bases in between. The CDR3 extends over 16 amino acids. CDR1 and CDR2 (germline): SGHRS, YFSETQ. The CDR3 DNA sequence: TGCGCCAGCAGCTTGTCCGCAACGGGACGTTACAATGAGCAGTTCTTC. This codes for CASSLSATGRYNEQFF. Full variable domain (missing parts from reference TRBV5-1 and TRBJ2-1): KAGVTQTPRYLIKTRGQQVTLSCSPISGHRSVSWYQQTPGQGLQFLFEYFSETQRNKGNFPGRFSGRQFSNSRSEMNVSTLELGDSALYLCASSLSATGRYNEQFFGPGTRLTVL.

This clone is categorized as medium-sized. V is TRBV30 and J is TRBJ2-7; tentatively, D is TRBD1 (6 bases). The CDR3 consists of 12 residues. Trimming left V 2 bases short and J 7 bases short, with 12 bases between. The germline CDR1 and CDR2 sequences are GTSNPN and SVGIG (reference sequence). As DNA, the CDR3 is TGTGCCTGGAGTACCACAGGGTGGGAGCAGTACTTC. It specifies CAWSTTGWEQYF.

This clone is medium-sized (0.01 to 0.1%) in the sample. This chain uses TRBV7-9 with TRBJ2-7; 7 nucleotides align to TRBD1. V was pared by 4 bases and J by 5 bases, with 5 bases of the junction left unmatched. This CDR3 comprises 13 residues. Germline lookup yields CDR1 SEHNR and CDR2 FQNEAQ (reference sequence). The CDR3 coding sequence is TGTGCCAGCAGCTCAATAGACAGGGACGAGCAGTACTTC. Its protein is CASSSIDRDEQYF.

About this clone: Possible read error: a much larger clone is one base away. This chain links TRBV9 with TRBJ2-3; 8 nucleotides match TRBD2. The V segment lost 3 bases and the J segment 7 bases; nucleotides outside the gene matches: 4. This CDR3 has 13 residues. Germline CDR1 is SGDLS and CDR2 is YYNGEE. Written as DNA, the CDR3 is TGTGCCAGCAGCGGAACTAGCGGCTATACGCAGTATTTT. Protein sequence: CASSGTSGYTQYF.

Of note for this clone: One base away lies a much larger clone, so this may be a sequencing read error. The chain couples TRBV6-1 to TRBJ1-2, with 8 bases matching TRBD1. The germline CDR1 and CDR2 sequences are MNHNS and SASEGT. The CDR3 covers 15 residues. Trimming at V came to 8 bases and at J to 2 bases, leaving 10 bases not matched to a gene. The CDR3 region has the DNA TGTGCCAGCTCCCACCGGGGACAGGTGAACTATGGCTACACCTTC. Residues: CASSHRGQVNYGYTF.

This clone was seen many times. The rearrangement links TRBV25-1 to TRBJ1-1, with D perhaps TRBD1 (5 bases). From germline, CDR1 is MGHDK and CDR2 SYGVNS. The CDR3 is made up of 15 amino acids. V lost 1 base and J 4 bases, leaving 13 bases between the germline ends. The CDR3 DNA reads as TGTGCCAGCAGTGAATGGGGGGGAGTAGGCACTGAAGCTTTCTTT. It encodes CASSEWGGVGTEAFF.

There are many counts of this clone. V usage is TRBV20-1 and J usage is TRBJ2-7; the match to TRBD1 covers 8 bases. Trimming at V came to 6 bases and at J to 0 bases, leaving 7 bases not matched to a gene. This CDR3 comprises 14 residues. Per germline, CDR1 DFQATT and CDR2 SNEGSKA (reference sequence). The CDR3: CSAAGQVLSYEQYF. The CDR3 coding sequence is TGCAGTGCCGCGGGACAGGTTCTCTCCTACGAGCAGTACTTC.

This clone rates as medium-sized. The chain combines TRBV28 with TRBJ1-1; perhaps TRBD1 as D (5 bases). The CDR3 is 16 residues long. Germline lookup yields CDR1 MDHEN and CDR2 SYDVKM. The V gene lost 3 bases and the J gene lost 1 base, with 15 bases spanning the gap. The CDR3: CASSFPLRGENTEAFF. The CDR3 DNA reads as TGTGCCAGCAGTTTCCCCCTAAGGGGAGAGAACACTGAAGCTTTCTTT.

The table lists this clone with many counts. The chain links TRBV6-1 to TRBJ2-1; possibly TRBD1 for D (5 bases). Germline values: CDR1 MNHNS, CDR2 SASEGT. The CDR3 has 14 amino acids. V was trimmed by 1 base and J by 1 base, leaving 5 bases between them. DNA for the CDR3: TGTGCCAGCAGTGAAGACAGGTCCTACAATGAGCAGTTCTTC. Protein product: CASSEDRSYNEQFF.

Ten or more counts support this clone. CDR3 bases: TGCAGTGCTATCACGGGAGATACGCAGTATTTT. Translation: CSAITGDTQYF. This chain joins TRBV20-1 and TRBJ2-3, with D unclear. Trimming shortened V by 4 bases and J by 5 bases, and 7 bases separated the two germline ends. The CDR3 sequence is 11 residues long. Germline lookup yields CDR1 DFQATT and CDR2 SNEGSKA (reference sequence).

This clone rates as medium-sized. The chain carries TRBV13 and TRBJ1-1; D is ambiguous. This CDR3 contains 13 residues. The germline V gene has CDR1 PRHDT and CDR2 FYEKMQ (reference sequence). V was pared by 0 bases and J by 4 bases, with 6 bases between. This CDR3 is CASSLGEITEAFF. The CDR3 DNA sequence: TGTGCCAGCAGCTTAGGGGAGATCACTGAAGCTTTCTTT. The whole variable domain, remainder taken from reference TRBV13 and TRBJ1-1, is AAGVIQSPRHLIKEKRETATLKCYPIPRHDTVYWYQQGPGQDPQFLISFYEKMQSDKGSIPDRFSAQQFSDYHSELNMSSLELGDSALYFCASSLGEITEAFFGQGTRLTVV.

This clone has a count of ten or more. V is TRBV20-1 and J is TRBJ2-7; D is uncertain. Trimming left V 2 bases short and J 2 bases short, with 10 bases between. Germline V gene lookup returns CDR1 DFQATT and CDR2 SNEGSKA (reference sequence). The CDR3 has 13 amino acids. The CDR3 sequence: CSARTPNTYEQYF. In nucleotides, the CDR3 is TGCAGTGCTAGAACTCCGAATACCTACGAGCAGTACTTC.